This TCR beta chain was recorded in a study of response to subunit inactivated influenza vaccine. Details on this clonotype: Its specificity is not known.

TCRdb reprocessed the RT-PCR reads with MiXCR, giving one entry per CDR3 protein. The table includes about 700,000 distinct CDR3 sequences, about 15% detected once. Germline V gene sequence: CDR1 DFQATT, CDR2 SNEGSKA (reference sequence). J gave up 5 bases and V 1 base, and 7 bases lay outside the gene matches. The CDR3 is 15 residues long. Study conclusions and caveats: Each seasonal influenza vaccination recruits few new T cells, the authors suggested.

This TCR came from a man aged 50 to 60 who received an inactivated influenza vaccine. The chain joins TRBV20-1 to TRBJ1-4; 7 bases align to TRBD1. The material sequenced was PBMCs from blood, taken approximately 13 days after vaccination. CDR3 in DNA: TGCAGTGCTAGAGCCCCTCGAGGGGGCAATGAAAAACTGTTTTTT. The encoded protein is CSARAPRGGNEKLFF.